This T cell receptor beta chain was found in a study of tumor and adjacent non-tumor tissue in lung cancer. The wider study: The patients, some ten men and about 5 women, were roughly 30 to 76 with stage I to III disease.

The germline CDR1 and CDR2 sequences are SGHAT and FQNNGV. The CDR3 has 15 residues. The template was RNA from unsorted bulk tissue. A word on this clonotype: Its antigen is unidentified. A read error is possible here, since a much larger clone lies one base away.

Study outcomes and limitations: Significantly higher TCR diversity was found in tumor than normal lung. Normal lung showed higher cumulative top 100 clone frequency than tumor. Shorter survival was associated with higher TCR diversity in tumors.

The library came from three nested PCR rounds adapted from ARM-PCR protocols. In TCRdb, the multiplex PCR reads were re-called with MiXCR into one record per CDR3 protein. This repertoire shows roughly 76,000 distinct CDR3 sequences, around 70% found once; its top ten account for roughly 12%. The sequencing input was lung tumor tissue. V usage is TRBV11-2 and J usage is TRBJ2-7, with 9 bases fitting TRBD1. This clonotype was obtained from a woman between 65 and 79 years old with non-small cell lung cancer. CDR3 loop: CTSREPGQGTHEQYF. For the CDR3, the DNA is TGTACCAGCAGGGAGCCGGGACAGGGTACCCACGAGCAGTACTTC. The whole variable domain, filled in from reference TRBV11-2 and TRBJ2-7, reads EAGVAQSPRYKIIEKRQSVAFWCNPISGHATLYWYQQILGQGPKLLIQFQNNGVVDDSQLPKDRFSAERLKGVDSTLKIQPAKLEDSAVYLCTSREPGQGTHEQYFGPGTRLTVT.